A single sample gave rise to the 9 T cell receptor beta chains below, sequenced in a study of human T cells and chemical hapten exposure. TCRdb analysed the RACE reads with MiXCR anew, one entry per CDR3 protein. This table holds 82,000 or so distinct CDR3 sequences, roughly 13% found once. Time point denoted: patch test 3, about 24 weeks after DPC sensitization. Indicated treatment: therapeutic diphenylcyclopropenone sensitization with weekly scalp DPC. The sample was whole blood, taken in connection with sensitization to the hapten diphenylcyclopropenone (DPC). The source is a woman aged 45 to 65 with alopecia areata. Some clones in this sample may be carry-over from other donors' samples.

The rearrangement joins TRBV3-1 to TRBJ2-2; 7 bases map to TRBD2. The germline gives CDR1 LGHDT, CDR2 YNNKEL (reference sequence). J gave up 2 bases and V 3 bases, and 6 bases lay outside the gene matches. CDR3 length: 16 residues. CDR3 in amino acids: CASSQYLAANTGELFF. In DNA form, the CDR3 reads TGTGCCAGCAGCCAGTATCTAGCGGCAAACACCGGGGAGCTGTTTTTT.

This clonotype was observed a handful of times. The V call is TRBV20-1, the J call TRBJ1-2; D unresolved. The germline CDR1 and CDR2 sequences are DFQATT and SNEGSKA (reference sequence). CDR3 length equals 14 residues. V lost 3 bases and J 6 bases, leaving 17 bases between the germline ends. CDR3 protein: CSASSGSWVDGYTF. In DNA form, the CDR3 reads TGCAGTGCTAGTAGTGGCAGTTGGGTTGATGGCTACACCTTC.

This clonotype showed up many times. V is TRBV11-2 and J is TRBJ2-7; D is uncertain. The V gene lost 1 base and the J gene lost 2 bases, with 15 bases spanning the gap. The germline V gene encodes CDR1 SGHAT and CDR2 FQNNGV. This CDR3 has 16 residues. For the CDR3, the DNA is TGTGCCAGCAGCTTAGTCCTTACTTTCCTTACCTACGAGCAGTACTTC. Translating it yields CASSLVLTFLTYEQYF.

This chain joins TRBV2 and TRBJ2-7, with 8 bases aligning to TRBD1. Per the germline V gene, CDR1 is SNHLY and CDR2 is FYNNEI. The CDR3 length is 14 residues. Germline trimming cut 1 base from V and 7 bases from J; bases unmatched to any gene: 6. In nucleotides, the CDR3 is TGTGCCAGCAGTGAAGAGCAGGGGGCACGGGAGCAGTACTTC. This sequence encodes CASSEEQGAREQYF.

The V call is TRBV28, the J call TRBJ2-7, with 7 nucleotides matching TRBD1. The J segment lost 7 bases and the V segment lost 4 bases, leaving 13 bases of the junction unmatched. CDR3 length equals 15 residues. The germline V gene encodes CDR1 MDHEN and CDR2 SYDVKM. The CDR3 region has the DNA TGTGCCAGCAGTTCACACAGGGGCCCCTCTCGAGAGCAGTACTTC. Its protein product is CASSSHRGPSREQYF.

This clonotype was counted ten times or more. The gene calls are TRBV7-9 and TRBJ2-1; TRBD2 matches 9 bases. The length of the CDR3 is 16 residues. J lost 2 bases, V lost 1 base, and 3 bases had no gene match. Germline loops: CDR1 SEHNR, CDR2 FQNEAQ (reference sequence). The CDR3 DNA follows: TGTGCCAGCAGCTTAGGACTAGCGGAGCCCTACAATGAGCAGTTCTTC. Protein: CASSLGLAEPYNEQFF.

As to this clonotype: A read error may be the cause here, since a much bigger clone is one base away. The CDR3 ends on some other residue instead of the conserved phenylalanine or tryptophan, so this is likely a read error. The rearrangement uses TRBV18 and TRBJ1-1; 8 bases map to TRBD1. Germline V lookup: CDR1 KGHSH, CDR2 LQKENI. The CDR3 consists of 13 residues. V lost 3 bases to trimming and J lost 3 bases; unmatched junction nucleotides: 0. The CDR3 DNA reads as TGTGCCAGCTCACCGACAGGGGACACTGAAGCTTTCTCT. Its translation is CASSPTGDTEAFS.

The chain carries TRBV11-2 and TRBJ2-1, with 14 bases aligning to TRBD2. J was trimmed by 10 bases and V by 0 bases; bases with no gene match: 5. Germline CDR1 SGHAT, CDR2 FQNNGV. The CDR3 loop spans 16 amino acids. DNA of the CDR3: TGTGCCAGCAGCTTAGACCGGGGACTAGCGGGAGCCGAGCAGTTCTTC. Encoded protein: CASSLDRGLAGAEQFF.

The sample holds a few counts of this clonotype. CDR3 sequence reads: CSASPRATSTDTQYF. CDR3 DNA sequence: TGCAGTGCCTCCCCTCGCGCTACTAGCACAGATACGCAGTATTTT. The J gene is TRBJ2-3, the V gene TRBV20-1; D is uncertain. Trimming removed 6 bases from V and 0 bases from J, with 16 bases in between. This CDR3 region has 15 residues. Germline values: CDR1 DFQATT, CDR2 SNEGSKA (reference sequence).